The 5 T cell receptor beta chains below all came from one sample that was sequenced in a study of T cell repertoires in ileal Crohn's disease. The protocol was immunoSEQ multiplex PCR, while the TCRdb copy is restricted to in-frame clones and leaves out a portion. The table has 6,000 to 8,000 clones, roughly 80% seen once. The sequenced sample consisted of ileal tissue. Source of these receptors: an adult with Crohn's disease.

This clone was found once. This sequence joins TRBV4-2 and TRBJ2-2, with D possibly being TRBD1 (6 bases). V lost 3 bases and J 4 bases, leaving 9 bases between the germline ends. The germline V gene has CDR1 LGHNA and CDR2 YNFKEQ. The CDR3 is 14 amino acids. In DNA, the CDR3 is TGTGCCAGCAGCCAGAGGGGGTTCACCGGGGAGCTGTTTTTT. It encodes CASSQRGFTGELFF.

This clone occurred once. The chain combines TRBV4-2 with TRBJ2-3, with 11 bases that match TRBD2. The germline gives CDR1 LGHNA, CDR2 YNFKEQ. The CDR3 totals 16 residues. The V gene end was trimmed by 5 bases and the J gene end by 5 bases; junction bases not matched to a gene: 9. CDR3 in DNA: TGTGCCAGCAGCACTTTAGCGGGGGGGCATAGAGATACGCAGTATTTT. This sequence encodes CASSTLAGGHRDTQYF.

The CDR3 reads CASSMGTGRRVTGELFF. The CDR3 region has the DNA TGTGCCAGTAGTATGGGGACAGGGCGGAGAGTAACCGGGGAGCTGTTTTTT. The rearrangement uses TRBV19 and TRBJ2-2, with TRBD1 matching over 9 bases. This CDR3 spans 17 amino acids. Trimming took 3 bases from V and 5 from J; bases not matched to a gene: 10. Looked up from germline, CDR1 is LNHDA and CDR2 is SQIVND (reference sequence).

J is TRBJ1-2 and V is TRBV19, with a weak D call TRBD1 (6 bases). Trimming stripped 0 bases from V and 6 bases from J, with 11 bases between. This CDR3 comprises 14 residues. Germline values: CDR1 LNHDA, CDR2 SQIVND (reference sequence). For the CDR3, the DNA is TGTGCCAGTAGTATAGAGGGGACACCGGATGGCTACACCTTC. Its translation is CASSIEGTPDGYTF.

The chain recombines TRBV5-5 with TRBJ1-2, with TRBD1 identical over 9 bases. Germline CDR1 and CDR2: SGHKS and YYEKEE (reference sequence). Germline trimming cut 0 bases from V and 4 bases from J; bases unmatched to any gene: 4. This CDR3 is 15 amino acids long. The CDR3 reads CASSLGDRVLYGYTF. In DNA, the CDR3 is TGTGCCAGCAGCTTGGGGGACAGGGTACTCTATGGCTACACCTTC.